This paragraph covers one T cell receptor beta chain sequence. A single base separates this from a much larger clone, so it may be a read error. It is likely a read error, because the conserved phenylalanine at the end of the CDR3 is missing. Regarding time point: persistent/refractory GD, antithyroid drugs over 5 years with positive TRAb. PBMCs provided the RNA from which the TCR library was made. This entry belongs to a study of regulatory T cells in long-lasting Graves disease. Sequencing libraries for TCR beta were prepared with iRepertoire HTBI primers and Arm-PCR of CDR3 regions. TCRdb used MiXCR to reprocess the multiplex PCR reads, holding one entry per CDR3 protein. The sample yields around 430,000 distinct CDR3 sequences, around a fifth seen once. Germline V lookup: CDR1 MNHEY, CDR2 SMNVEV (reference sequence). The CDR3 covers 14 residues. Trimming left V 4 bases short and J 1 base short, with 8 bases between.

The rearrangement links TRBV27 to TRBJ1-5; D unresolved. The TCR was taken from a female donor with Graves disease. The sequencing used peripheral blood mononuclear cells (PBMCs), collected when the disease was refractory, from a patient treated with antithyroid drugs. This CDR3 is CASSSGSSNQPQHL. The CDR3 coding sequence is TGTGCCAGCAGTTCCGGATCAAGCAATCAGCCCCAGCATCTT.